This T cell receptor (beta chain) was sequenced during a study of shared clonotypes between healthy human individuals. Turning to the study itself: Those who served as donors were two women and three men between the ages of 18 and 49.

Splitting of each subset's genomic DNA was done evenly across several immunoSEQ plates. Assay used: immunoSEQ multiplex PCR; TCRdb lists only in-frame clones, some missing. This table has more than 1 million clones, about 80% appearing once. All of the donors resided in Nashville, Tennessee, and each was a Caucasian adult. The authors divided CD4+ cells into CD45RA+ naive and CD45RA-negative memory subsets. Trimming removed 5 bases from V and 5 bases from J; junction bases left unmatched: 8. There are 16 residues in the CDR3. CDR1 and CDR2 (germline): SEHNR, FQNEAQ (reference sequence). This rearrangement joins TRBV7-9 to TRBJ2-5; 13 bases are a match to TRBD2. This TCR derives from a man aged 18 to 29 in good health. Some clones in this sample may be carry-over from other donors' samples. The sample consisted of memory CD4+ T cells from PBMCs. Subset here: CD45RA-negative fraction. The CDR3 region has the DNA TGTGCCAGCAGCGGAAGACTAGCGGGAGGCCTGGAGACCCAGTACTTC. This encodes CASSGRLAGGLETQYF.